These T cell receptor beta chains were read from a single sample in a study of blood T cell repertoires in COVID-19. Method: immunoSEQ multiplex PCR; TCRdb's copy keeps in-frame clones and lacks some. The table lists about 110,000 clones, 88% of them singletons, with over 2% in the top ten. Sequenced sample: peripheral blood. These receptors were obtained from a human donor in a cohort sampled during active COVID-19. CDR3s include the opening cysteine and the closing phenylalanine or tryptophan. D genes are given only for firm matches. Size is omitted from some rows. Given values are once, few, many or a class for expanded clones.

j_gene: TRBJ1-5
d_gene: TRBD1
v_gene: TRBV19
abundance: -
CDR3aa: CASSIGTGGGNQPQHF
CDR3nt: TGTGCCAGTAGTATAGGGACAGGGGGCGGCAATCAGCCCCAGCATTTT

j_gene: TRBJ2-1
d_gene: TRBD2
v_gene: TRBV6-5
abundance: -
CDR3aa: CASSYVSGRAEQFF
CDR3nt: TGTGCCAGCAGTTATGTCAGCGGGAGGGCTGAGCAGTTCTTC

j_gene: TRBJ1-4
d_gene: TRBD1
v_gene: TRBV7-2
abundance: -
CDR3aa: CASSLEGTGGSKLFF
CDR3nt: TGTGCCAGCAGCTTAGAGGGGACAGGGGGTTCAAAACTGTTTTTT

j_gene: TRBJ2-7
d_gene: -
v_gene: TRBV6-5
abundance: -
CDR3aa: CASNRDSPGGYEQYF
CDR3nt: TGTGCCAGCAATCGAGACAGCCCGGGTGGCTACGAGCAGTACTTC

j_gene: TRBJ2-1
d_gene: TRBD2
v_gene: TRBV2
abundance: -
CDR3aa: CASSEKLAGVYNEQFF
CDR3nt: TGTGCCAGCAGTGAAAAACTAGCGGGAGTCTACAATGAGCAGTTCTTC

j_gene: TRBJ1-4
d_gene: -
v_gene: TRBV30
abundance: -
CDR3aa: CAWAGRNEKLFF
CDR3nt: TGTGCCTGGGCAGGGCGTAATGAAAAACTGTTTTTT

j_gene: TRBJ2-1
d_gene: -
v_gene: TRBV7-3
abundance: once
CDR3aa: CASSLTGKGLVNEQFF
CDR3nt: TGTGCCAGCAGCTTAACGGGCAAAGGTTTGGTGAATGAGCAGTTCTTC

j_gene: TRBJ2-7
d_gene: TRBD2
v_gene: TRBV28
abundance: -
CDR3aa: CASLHLASGDEQYF
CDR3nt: TGTGCCAGTCTCCACCTGGCTAGCGGGGACGAGCAGTACTTC

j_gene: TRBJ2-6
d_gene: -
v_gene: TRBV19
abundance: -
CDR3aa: CASSLESGPSSGANVLTF
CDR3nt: TGTGCCAGTAGCCTTGAGTCTGGGCCCAGCTCTGGGGCCAACGTCCTGACTTTC

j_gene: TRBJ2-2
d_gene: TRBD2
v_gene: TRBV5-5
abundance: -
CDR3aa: CASSFSSGYSGELFF
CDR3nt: TGTGCCAGCAGCTTCTCTAGCGGGTACAGCGGGGAGCTGTTTTTT

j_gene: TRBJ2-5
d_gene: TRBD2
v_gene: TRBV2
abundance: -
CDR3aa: CASRGTGTSGTLEYF
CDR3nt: TGTGCCAGCAGGGGTACCGGGACTAGCGGGACCCTAGAGTACTTC

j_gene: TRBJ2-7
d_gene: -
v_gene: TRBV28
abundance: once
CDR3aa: CASSLKNRDYYEQYF
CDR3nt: TGTGCCAGCAGTTTAAAGAACAGGGATTACTACGAGCAGTACTTC

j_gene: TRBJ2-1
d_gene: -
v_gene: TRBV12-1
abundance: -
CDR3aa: CASSFERCGKNEQFF
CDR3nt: TGTGCCAGCAGCTTTGAGCGTTGCGGGAAGAATGAGCAGTTCTTC

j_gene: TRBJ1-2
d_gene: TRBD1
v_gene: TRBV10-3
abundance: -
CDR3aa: CAIRLPGQGGYTF
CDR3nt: TGTGCCATCAGACTGCCGGGACAGGGGGGCTACACCTTC

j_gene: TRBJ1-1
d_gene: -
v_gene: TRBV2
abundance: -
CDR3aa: CASMQGSNTEAFF
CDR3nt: TGTGCCAGCATGCAGGGCTCAAACACTGAAGCTTTCTTT

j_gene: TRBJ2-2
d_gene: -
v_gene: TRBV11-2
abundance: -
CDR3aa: CASSYAGRPGELFF
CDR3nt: TGTGCCAGCAGCTACGCGGGGAGGCCCGGGGAGCTGTTTTTT

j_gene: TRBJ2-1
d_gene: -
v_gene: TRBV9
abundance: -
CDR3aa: CASSPYGIEQFF
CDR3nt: TGTGCCAGCAGCCCCTACGGTATTGAGCAGTTCTTC

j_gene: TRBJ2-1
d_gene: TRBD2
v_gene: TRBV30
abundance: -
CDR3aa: CAWSVGLAAYNEQFF
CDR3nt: TGTGCCTGGAGTGTAGGGCTAGCGGCCTACAATGAGCAGTTCTTC

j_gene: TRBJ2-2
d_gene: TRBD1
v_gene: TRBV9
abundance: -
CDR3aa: CASSVAAGQGASGELFF
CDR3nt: TGTGCCAGCAGCGTAGCGGCGGGACAGGGGGCATCCGGGGAGCTGTTTTTT

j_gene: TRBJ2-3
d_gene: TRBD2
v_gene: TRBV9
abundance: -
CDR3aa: CASSVGGSGGFTDTQYF
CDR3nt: TGTGCCAGCAGCGTAGGGGGTAGCGGGGGCTTCACAGATACGCAGTATTTT

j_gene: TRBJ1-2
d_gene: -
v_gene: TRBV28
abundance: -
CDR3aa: CASSLFGGQGYTF
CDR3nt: TGTGCCAGCAGTTTATTCGGGGGTCAAGGCTACACCTTC

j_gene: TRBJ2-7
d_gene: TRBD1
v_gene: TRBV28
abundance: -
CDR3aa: CASSLSGTGGNEQYF
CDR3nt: TGTGCCAGCAGTTTATCCGGGACAGGGGGAAACGAGCAGTACTTC

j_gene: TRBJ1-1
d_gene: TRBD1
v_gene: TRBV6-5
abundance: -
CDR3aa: CASSSLLTGVEKAFF
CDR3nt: TGTGCCAGCAGTTCCCTCCTGACAGGGGTAGAGAAAGCTTTCTTT

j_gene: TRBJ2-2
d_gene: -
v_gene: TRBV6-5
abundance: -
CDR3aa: CAAQGGGPNTGELFF
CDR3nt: TGTGCCGCGCAAGGAGGGGGCCCGAACACCGGGGAGCTGTTTTTT

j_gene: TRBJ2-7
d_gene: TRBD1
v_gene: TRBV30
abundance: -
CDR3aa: CAWGPGTGVYEQYF
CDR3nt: TGTGCCTGGGGTCCCGGGACAGGGGTCTACGAGCAGTACTTC

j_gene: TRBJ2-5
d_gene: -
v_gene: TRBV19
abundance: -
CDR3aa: CASSPRDSLQETQYF
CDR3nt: TGTGCCAGTAGTCCGCGGGACAGTCTCCAAGAGACCCAGTACTTC